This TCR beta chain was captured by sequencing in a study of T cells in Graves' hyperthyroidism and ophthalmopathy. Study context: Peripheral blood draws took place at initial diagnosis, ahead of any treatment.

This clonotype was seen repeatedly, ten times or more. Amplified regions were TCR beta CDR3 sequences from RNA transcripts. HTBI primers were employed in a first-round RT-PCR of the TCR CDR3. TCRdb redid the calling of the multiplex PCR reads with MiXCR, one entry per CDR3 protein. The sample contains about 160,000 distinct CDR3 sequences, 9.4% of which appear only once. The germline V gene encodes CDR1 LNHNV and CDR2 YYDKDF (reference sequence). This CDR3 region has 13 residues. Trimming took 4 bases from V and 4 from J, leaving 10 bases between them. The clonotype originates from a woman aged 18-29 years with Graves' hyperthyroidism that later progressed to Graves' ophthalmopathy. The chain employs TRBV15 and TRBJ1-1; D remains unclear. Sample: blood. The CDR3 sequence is CATSNPGGTEAFF. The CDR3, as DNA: TGTGCCACCAGCAACCCGGGCGGCACTGAAGCTTTCTTT. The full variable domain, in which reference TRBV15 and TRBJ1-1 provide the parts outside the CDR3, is DAMVIQNPRYQVTQFGKPVTLSCSQTLNHNVMYWYQQKSSQAPKLLFHYYDKDFNNEADTPDNFQSRRPNTSFCFLDIRSPGLGDTAMYLCATSNPGGTEAFFGQGTRLTVV.